These T cell receptor beta chains were read from a single sample in a study of regulatory dendritic cells for organ transplantation. Sequencing was performed with immunoSEQ multiplex PCR; in TCRdb, only in-frame clones are kept and a portion is missing. The data contain some 11,000 clones, roughly three quarters of them singletons. Their cognate antigens are unknown. Sequenced sample: naive CD8+ T cells from blood cultured with regulatory dendritic cells. Every receptor here comes from a human donor in good health. Each CDR3 is given with its conserved first and last residue. D genes are given only for firm matches. Clone size is not always given. Where it is, it says once, few, many or a class for expanded clones.

CDR3 protein	CDR3 DNA	clone size	D gene	V gene	J gene
CASSIDRGIHEQYF	TGTGCCAGTAGTATAGACAGGGGCATCCACGAGCAGTACTTC	few	.	TRBV19	TRBJ2-7
CASSSKDRKEGTQYF	TGTGCCAGCAGTTCGAAAGACAGAAAAGAAGGGACCCAGTACTTC	.	.	TRBV7-6	TRBJ2-5
CASSQERTGYVETQYF	TGCGCCAGCAGCCAAGAACGGACAGGGTACGTAGAGACCCAGTACTTC	.	TRBD1	TRBV4-1	TRBJ2-5
CASSSPDIGEGDTQYF	TGTGCCAGCAGCTCGCCGGACATAGGGGAGGGAGATACGCAGTATTTT	.	TRBD2	TRBV7-6	TRBJ2-3
CASSSRQVSSYEQYF	TGTGCCAGCAGCTCCCGACAGGTCAGCTCCTACGAGCAGTACTTC	.	.	TRBV11-3	TRBJ2-7
CASSGPPGRRDSPLHF	TGTGCCAGCAGCGGCCCACCCGGGAGGAGGGACTCACCCCTCCACTTT	.	.	TRBV9	TRBJ1-6
CALRDFGALNTEAFF	TGTGCCCTCAGGGACTTCGGGGCCCTGAACACTGAAGCTTTCTTT	few	.	TRBV6-1	TRBJ1-1
CASSMVQTGNTEAFF	TGTGCCAGCAGCATGGTGCAGACAGGGAACACTGAAGCTTTCTTT	.	.	TRBV5-8	TRBJ1-1
CASGLVTQGTSEVNEQFF	TGTGCTAGTGGTTTGGTAACCCAGGGGACTAGCGAGGTTAATGAGCAGTTCTTC	.	TRBD2	TRBV12-5	TRBJ2-1
CASSLVGTSQETQYF	TGTGCCAGCAGCTTAGTCGGGACATCCCAAGAGACCCAGTACTTC	.	.	TRBV13	TRBJ2-5
CATSRSQGRNTEAFF	TGTGCCACCAGCAGGTCCCAGGGTCGGAACACTGAAGCTTTCTTT	few	.	TRBV15	TRBJ1-1
CASSSYRGLNEQFF	TGTGCCAGCAGCTCGTACAGGGGGCTAAATGAGCAGTTCTTC	.	TRBD1	TRBV13	TRBJ2-1
CASSPGQDYEQYF	TGCGCCAGCAGCCCCGGACAGGACTACGAGCAGTACTTC	few	TRBD1	TRBV4-1	TRBJ2-7
CASNLRGQGAQSGGYTF	TGTGCCAGCAACCTAAGGGGACAGGGGGCCCAATCGGGAGGCTACACCTTC	.	.	TRBV21-1	TRBJ1-2
CASSWRGSANEQFF	TGTGCCAGTAGTTGGCGGGGGTCGGCGAATGAGCAGTTCTTC	.	TRBD2	TRBV19	TRBJ2-1
CASSEGTGMTGELFF	TGTGCCAGCAGTGAAGGGACAGGGATGACCGGGGAGCTGTTTTTT	once	TRBD1	TRBV6-1	TRBJ2-2
CASSLEAAGNFINYGYTF	TGCGCCAGCAGCTTGGAGGCCGCAGGGAACTTCATTAACTATGGCTACACCTTC	few	.	TRBV5-1	TRBJ1-2
CASSMDGGPGTEAFF	TGTGCCAGTAGTATGGATGGGGGCCCGGGGACTGAAGCTTTCTTT	.	.	TRBV19	TRBJ1-1
CASRTGLAGYNEQFF	TGTGCCAGCAGAACGGGACTAGCGGGGTACAATGAGCAGTTCTTC	.	TRBD2	TRBV14	TRBJ2-1
CASSSRQGSYNEQFF	TGTGCCAGCAGTTCCCGACAGGGGAGTTACAATGAGCAGTTCTTC	.	TRBD1	TRBV2	TRBJ2-1
CASSVFNNEQFF	TGTGCCAGCAGCGTTTTCAACAATGAGCAGTTCTTC	.	.	TRBV9	TRBJ2-1
CASSMGGQPQHF	TGTGCCAGTAGTATGGGCGGGCAGCCCCAGCATTTT	few	.	TRBV19	TRBJ1-5
CASSDTDQPQHF	TGTGCCAGCAGTGACACAGATCAGCCCCAGCATTTT	few	.	TRBV2	TRBJ1-5
CASSWTGVGPNEKLFF	TGTGCCAGTTCTTGGACAGGGGTAGGTCCTAATGAAAAACTGTTTTTT	.	TRBD1	TRBV7-9	TRBJ1-4
CSALGGAYNEQFF	TGCAGCGCCCTGGGAGGGGCTTACAATGAGCAGTTCTTC	.	TRBD2	TRBV29-1	TRBJ2-1
CASSQDPGFTEAFF	TGCGCCAGCAGCCAAGATCCCGGGTTCACTGAAGCTTTCTTT	once	.	TRBV4-3	TRBJ1-1
CASSLEGLGTYNSPLHF	TGTGCCAGCAGCTTGGAGGGACTCGGGACCTATAATTCACCCCTCCACTTT	.	.	TRBV5-6	TRBJ1-6
CASTDTGELFF	TGTGCCAGCACAGACACCGGGGAGCTGTTTTTT	.	.	TRBV4-2	TRBJ2-2
CASSQVGELGFTGELFF	TGCGCCAGCAGCCAAGTCGGGGAATTAGGGTTCACCGGGGAGCTGTTTTTT	.	.	TRBV4-3	TRBJ2-2
CASSPPDRTYEQYF	TGTGCCAGCAGCCCTCCGGACAGGACATACGAGCAGTACTTC	.	TRBD1	TRBV7-9	TRBJ2-7
CATSYSHNEQFF	TGTGCCACCAGTTATTCTCACAATGAGCAGTTCTTC	.	.	TRBV15	TRBJ2-1
CASSFTRTGPTEAFF	TGTGCCAGCAGCTTTACCCGGACAGGGCCCACTGAAGCTTTCTTT	few	TRBD1	TRBV7-2	TRBJ1-1
CASSLGSGSSYEQYF	TGTGCTAGCAGCTTAGGATCAGGTAGCTCCTACGAGCAGTACTTC	few	.	TRBV7-7	TRBJ2-7
CASSQRGAGETQYF	TGCGCCAGCAGCCAACGGGGGGCCGGAGAGACCCAGTACTTC	.	.	TRBV4-1	TRBJ2-5
CASSVLGDTEAFF	TGTGCCAGCAGCGTATTAGGGGACACTGAAGCTTTCTTT	.	.	TRBV9	TRBJ1-1